This T cell receptor (beta chain) was observed in a study of cytotoxic CD8 clonotypes in ibrutinib-treated CLL. At the level of the study: It was after a median about twelve months of treatment, range 6 to 36, that response samples were taken. Study conclusions and caveats: Sustained-remission patients were sampled at different times than progressing patients were. Clonality at baseline surpassed age-matched healthy donors and tracked circulating CD8+ T-cell counts.

The germline V gene has CDR1 SNHLY and CDR2 FYNNEI. The ends were cut back, 8 bases at V and 2 bases at J, with 2 bases in the middle. The CDR3 covers 10 residues. A word on this clone: Its specificity is unknown.

Some clones are missing from TCRdb's copy, which holds only in-frame ones; the method was immunoSEQ multiplex PCR. In the table there are about 160,000 clones, more than 75% of which are singletons. This sequence originates from a human donor with chronic lymphocytic leukemia. The starting material was PBMCs, obtained after 12 months of ibrutinib treatment. J is TRBJ2-3 and V is TRBV2, with no clear D. The CDR3 loop reads CASDTDTQYF. The CDR3 region has the DNA TGTGCCAGCGACACAGATACGCAGTATTTT. The variable domain in full, completed from reference TRBV2 and TRBJ2-3, reads EPEVTQTPSHQVTQMGQEVILRCVPISNHLYFYWYRQILGQKVEFLVSFYNNEISEKSEIFDDQFSVERPDGSNFTLKIRSTKLEDSAMYFCASDTDTQYFGPGTRLTVL.